This T cell receptor beta chain was captured by sequencing in a study of T-cell reconstitution after alpha-beta-depleted transplantation in children. Per germline, CDR1 DFQATT and CDR2 SNEGSKA (reference sequence). The ends were cut back, 3 bases at V and 5 bases at J, with 13 bases in the middle. This CDR3 spans 14 amino acids. Unique molecular identifiers were built into the TCRbeta library. TCRdb re-called the PCR reads through MiXCR, storing one row per CDR3 protein. Altogether hundreds of thousands of distinct CDR3 sequences are present, about 14% being singletons, with the ten largest covering around 4.5%.

This receptor was taken from a human donor who donated a stem cell graft to a child with Fanconi anemia. The V call is TRBV20-1, the J call TRBJ1-4; D ambiguous. The material was PBMCs, obtained from the stem cell graft. CDR3 bases: TGCAGTGCTAGCCTGGATGCCACCAATGAAAAACTGTTTTTT. Its protein product is CSASLDATNEKLFF.